This T cell receptor (beta chain) was sequenced for a study of blood T cells in healthy people across ages. General study results and limits: Estimated diversity, derived from one million T cells, was regarded as an underestimate.

Remarks on this clonotype: Its antigen is not identified. A read error may account for a junction end that differs from germline.

The V gene's germline CDR1 is LGHNA and CDR2 YSLEER. The CDR3 spans 19 residues. Using a J-beta primer mix together with a sample-barcoded 5' primer, a second PCR was run for 7 to 11 cycles. Each CDR3 protein is one row after TCRdb ran MiXCR on the 5' RACE reads. Here the sample spans over 500,000 distinct CDR3 sequences, 52% being singletons. The sequence was obtained from a woman of 80 years or more in good health. Source material: blood. The chain combines TRBV4-3 with TRBJ2-4; TRBD1 agrees at 12 bases. CDR3 in DNA: TGCGCCAGCAGCCAAGAGCTGCATGCGGGACAGGGGGCCAAAAGCATTCAGTACTTC. Its translation: CASSQELHAGQGAKSIQYF.